This is a list of T cell receptor beta chains from one sample in a study of cytomegalovirus exposure and HLA in healthy donors. The method was immunoSEQ multiplex PCR; TCRdb's version includes in-frame clones alone and lacks a portion of them. The sample lists 150,000 to 200,000 clones, about 85% seen once, with 1.5% to 2% in the top ten. Sequenced: PBMCs. The receptors were sampled from a woman between 45 and 65 years old in good health and CMV-seronegative. The CDR3 runs from the conserved cysteine through the conserved F or W. D genes are given only for firm matches. Size tells how often a clone was seen (once, few, many) or the class of an expanded clone, and some rows leave it out.

CASSPRHLYNEQFF TGTGCCAGCAGCCCGAGACATCTCTACAATGAGCAGTTCTTC NA TRBJ2-1 NA TRBV7-2
CASSPGTGITEAFF TGTGCCAGCAGCCCCGGGACAGGGATCACTGAAGCTTTCTTT NA TRBJ1-1 TRBD1 TRBV7-2
CASSYPGNYGYTF TGTGCCAGCAGCTATCCAGGGAACTATGGCTACACCTTC NA TRBJ1-2 NA TRBV5-8
CASSLTPQRLTEAFF TGTGCCAGCAGCTTGACCCCTCAGAGGCTAACTGAAGCTTTCTTT few TRBJ1-1 NA TRBV5-4
CSSGESGKMNTEAFF TGCAGCTCGGGGGAGTCAGGGAAGATGAACACTGAAGCTTTCTTT NA TRBJ1-1 NA TRBV29-1
CAGSGTVNTGELFF TGTGCCGGATCCGGGACAGTGAACACCGGGGAGCTGTTTTTT NA TRBJ2-2 TRBD1 TRBV6-1
CASSPGQGGYEQYF TGTGCCAGCAGCCCGGGACAGGGGGGATACGAGCAGTACTTC NA TRBJ2-7 TRBD1 TRBV5-4
CATSRGAGLGRDTEAFF TGTGCCACCAGCAGAGGAGCAGGGTTAGGTAGGGACACTGAAGCTTTCTTT NA TRBJ1-1 NA TRBV15
CASSSGVGTGLHEQYF TGTGCCAGCAGCTCGGGGGTGGGGACAGGGCTTCACGAGCAGTACTTC NA TRBJ2-7 TRBD1 TRBV11-2
CATRLESLSQETQYF TGCGCCACCCGCTTAGAGTCGCTTTCTCAAGAGACCCAGTACTTC NA TRBJ2-5 NA TRBV5-1
CASSLALHRASEKLFF TGCGCCAGCAGCTTGGCCCTCCACAGGGCTAGTGAAAAACTGTTTTTT NA TRBJ1-4 NA TRBV5-1
CASSRGDYTF TGTGCCAGCAGCAGGGGGGACTACACCTTC NA TRBJ1-2 TRBD1 TRBV6-6
CASSPPVGGSGQPQHF TGCGCCAGCAGCCCACCGGTAGGGGGTTCAGGGCAGCCCCAGCATTTT NA TRBJ1-5 NA TRBV10-2
CSVRGKASGNNEQFF TGCAGCGTTAGGGGTAAGGCTAGCGGCAACAATGAGCAGTTCTTC NA TRBJ2-1 TRBD2 TRBV29-1
CASSEPGATNEKLFF TGTGCCAGCAGTGAGCCGGGTGCAACTAATGAAAAACTGTTTTTT NA TRBJ1-4 NA TRBV6-1
CASSSSPWTSGSWELFF TGTGCCAGCAGCTCGAGCCCATGGACTAGCGGGAGCTGGGAGCTGTTTTTT NA TRBJ2-2 TRBD2 TRBV7-9
CAITGTGNTGELFF TGCGCCATCACCGGGACAGGAAACACCGGGGAGCTGTTTTTT NA TRBJ2-2 TRBD1 TRBV10-2
CASSPGGQRNTGELFF TGTGCCAGCAGCCCCGGCGGGCAGCGGAACACCGGGGAGCTGTTTTTT NA TRBJ2-2 NA TRBV7-9
CASSTGGVNTEAFF TGTGCCAGCAGCACAGGGGGAGTGAACACTGAAGCTTTCTTT NA TRBJ1-1 TRBD1 TRBV9
CAISGTGGHYEQYF TGTGCCATCAGTGGGACAGGGGGTCACTACGAGCAGTACTTC NA TRBJ2-7 TRBD1 TRBV10-3
CADSGQGNQPQHF TGTGCCGACTCGGGACAGGGGAATCAGCCCCAGCATTTT NA TRBJ1-5 TRBD1 TRBV28
CASSRTGGGTEAFF TGTGCCAGCAGCCGGACAGGAGGAGGCACTGAAGCTTTCTTT NA TRBJ1-1 TRBD1 TRBV5-5
CASSLVRTGGEETQYF TGTGCCAGCAGCTTAGTGAGGACAGGGGGGGAAGAGACCCAGTACTTC NA TRBJ2-5 TRBD1 TRBV7-8
CASSLGQEPEAFF TGCGCCAGCAGCTTGGGCCAGGAACCTGAAGCTTTCTTT NA TRBJ1-1 NA TRBV5-1
CASSLLHTSGANVLTF TGCGCCAGCAGCCTTTTACATACCTCTGGGGCCAACGTCCTGACTTTC NA TRBJ2-6 NA TRBV5-1
CASSFLAQETQYF TGTGCCAGCAGTTTCCTGGCCCAAGAGACCCAGTACTTC NA TRBJ2-5 NA TRBV27
CASSFSLSGANVLTF TGTGCCAGCAGCTTCTCTCTCTCTGGGGCCAACGTCCTGACTTTC NA TRBJ2-6 NA TRBV7-2
CASSTGTGGNQPQHF TGTGCCAGTAGTACCGGGACAGGGGGCAATCAGCCCCAGCATTTT NA TRBJ1-5 TRBD1 TRBV19
CASSEYRGSGRETEQFF TGTGCCAGCAGTGAATATCGGGGTAGCGGGAGGGAAACTGAGCAGTTCTTC NA TRBJ2-1 TRBD2 TRBV6-1
CASSLVAEEQYF TGTGCCAGCAGTTTAGTCGCCGAGGAGCAGTACTTC few TRBJ2-7 NA TRBV28